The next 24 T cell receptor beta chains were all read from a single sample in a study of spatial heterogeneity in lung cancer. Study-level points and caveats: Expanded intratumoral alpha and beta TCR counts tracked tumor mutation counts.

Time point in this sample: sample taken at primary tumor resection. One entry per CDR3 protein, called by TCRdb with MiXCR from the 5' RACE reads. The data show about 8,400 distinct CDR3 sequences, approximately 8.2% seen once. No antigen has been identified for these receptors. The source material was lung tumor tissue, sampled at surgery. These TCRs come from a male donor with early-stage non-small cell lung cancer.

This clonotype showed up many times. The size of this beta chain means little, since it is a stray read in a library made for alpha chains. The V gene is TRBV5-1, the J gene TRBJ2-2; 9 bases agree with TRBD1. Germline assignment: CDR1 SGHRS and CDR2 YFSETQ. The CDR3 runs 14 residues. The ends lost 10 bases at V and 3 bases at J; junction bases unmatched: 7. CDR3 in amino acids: CAGQGQGDTGELFF. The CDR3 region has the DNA TGCGCCGGACAGGGACAGGGAGACACCGGGGAGCTGTTTTTT.

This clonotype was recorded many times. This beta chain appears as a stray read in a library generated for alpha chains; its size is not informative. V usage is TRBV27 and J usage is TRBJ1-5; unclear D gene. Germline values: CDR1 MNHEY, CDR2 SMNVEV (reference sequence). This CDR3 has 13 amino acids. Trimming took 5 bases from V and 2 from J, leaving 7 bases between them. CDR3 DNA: TGTGCCAGCAGTCCCCAAGGCAATCAGCCCCAGCATTTT. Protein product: CASSPQGNQPQHF.

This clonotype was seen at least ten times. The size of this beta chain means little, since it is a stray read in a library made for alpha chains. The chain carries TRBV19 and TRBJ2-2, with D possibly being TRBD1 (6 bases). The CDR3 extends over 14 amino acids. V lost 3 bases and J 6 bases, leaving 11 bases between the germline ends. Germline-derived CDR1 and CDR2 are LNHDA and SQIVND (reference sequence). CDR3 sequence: CASSMNRVAGELFF. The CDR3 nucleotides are TGTGCCAGTAGTATGAACAGGGTCGCCGGGGAGCTGTTTTTT.

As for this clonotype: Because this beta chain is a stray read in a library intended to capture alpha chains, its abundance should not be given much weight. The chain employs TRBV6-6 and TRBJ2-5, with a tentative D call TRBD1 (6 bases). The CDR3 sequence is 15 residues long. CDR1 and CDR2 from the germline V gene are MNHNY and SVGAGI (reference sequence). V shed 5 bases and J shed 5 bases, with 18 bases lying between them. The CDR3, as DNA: TGTGCCAGCAGTAGCTCCCCAGGGGCGACGGAGACCCAGTACTTC. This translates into CASSSSPGATETQYF.

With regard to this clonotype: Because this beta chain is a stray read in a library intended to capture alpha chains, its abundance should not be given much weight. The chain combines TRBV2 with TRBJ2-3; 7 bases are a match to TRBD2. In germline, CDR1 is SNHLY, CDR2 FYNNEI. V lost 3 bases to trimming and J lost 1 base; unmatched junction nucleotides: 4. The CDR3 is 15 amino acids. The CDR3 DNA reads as TGTGCCAGCAGTGACGCGGGAGAAGGCACAGATACGCAGTATTTT. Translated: CASSDAGEGTDTQYF.

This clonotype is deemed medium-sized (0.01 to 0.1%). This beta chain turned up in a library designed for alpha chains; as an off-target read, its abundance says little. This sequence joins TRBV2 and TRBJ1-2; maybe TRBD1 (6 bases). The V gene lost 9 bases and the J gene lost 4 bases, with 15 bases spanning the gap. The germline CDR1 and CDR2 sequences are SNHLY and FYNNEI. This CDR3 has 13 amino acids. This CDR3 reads CARKGTGLYGYTF. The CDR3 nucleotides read TGTGCCAGAAAAGGTACAGGGCTCTATGGCTACACCTTC.

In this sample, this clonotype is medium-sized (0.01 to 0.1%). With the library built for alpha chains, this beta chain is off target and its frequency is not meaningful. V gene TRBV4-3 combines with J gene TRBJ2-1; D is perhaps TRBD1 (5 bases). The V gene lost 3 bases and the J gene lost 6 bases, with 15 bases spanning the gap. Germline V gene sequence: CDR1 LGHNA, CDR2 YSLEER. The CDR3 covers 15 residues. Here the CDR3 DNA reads TGCGCCAGCAGCCAGCCAATCCTTGGGGCCAATGAGCAGTTCTTC. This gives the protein CASSQPILGANEQFF.

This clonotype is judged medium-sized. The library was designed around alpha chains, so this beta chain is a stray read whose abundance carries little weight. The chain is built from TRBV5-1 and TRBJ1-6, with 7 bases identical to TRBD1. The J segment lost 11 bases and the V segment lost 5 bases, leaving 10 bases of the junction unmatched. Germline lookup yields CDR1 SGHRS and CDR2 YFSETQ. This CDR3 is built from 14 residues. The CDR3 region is CASSSTGSETPLHF. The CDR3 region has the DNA TGCGCCAGCAGTTCGACAGGGAGTGAGACACCCCTCCACTTT.

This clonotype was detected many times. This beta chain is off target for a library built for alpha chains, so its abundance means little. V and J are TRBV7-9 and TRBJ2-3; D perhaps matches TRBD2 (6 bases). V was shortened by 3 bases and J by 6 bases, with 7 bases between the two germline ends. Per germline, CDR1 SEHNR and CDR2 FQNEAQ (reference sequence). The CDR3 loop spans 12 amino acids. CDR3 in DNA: TGTGCCAGCAGCTTGACTAGTGATACGCAGTATTTT. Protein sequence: CASSLTSDTQYF.

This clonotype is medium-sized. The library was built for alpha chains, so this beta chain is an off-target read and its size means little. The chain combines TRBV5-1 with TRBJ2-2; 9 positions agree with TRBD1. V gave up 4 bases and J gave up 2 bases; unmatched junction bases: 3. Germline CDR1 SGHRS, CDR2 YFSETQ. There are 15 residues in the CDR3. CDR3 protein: CASSPDRGNTGELFF. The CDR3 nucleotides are TGCGCCAGCAGCCCGGACAGGGGAAACACCGGGGAGCTGTTTTTT.

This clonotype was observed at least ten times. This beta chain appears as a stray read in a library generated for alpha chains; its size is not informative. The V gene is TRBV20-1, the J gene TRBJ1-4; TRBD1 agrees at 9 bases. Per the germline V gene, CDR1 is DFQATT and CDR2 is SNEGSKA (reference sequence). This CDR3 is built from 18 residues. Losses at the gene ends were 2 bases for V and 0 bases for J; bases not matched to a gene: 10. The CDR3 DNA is TGCAGTGCTAGACCCGGGACAGGGACTTATGCAACTAATGAAAAACTGTTTTTT. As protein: CSARPGTGTYATNEKLFF.

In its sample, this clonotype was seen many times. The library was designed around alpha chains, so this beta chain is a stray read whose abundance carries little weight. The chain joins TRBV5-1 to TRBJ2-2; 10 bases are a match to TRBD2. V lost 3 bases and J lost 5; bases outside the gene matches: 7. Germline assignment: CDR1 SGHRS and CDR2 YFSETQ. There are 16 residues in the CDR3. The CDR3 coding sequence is TGCGCCAGCAGCTCTAGAGCGGGAGGGCCGACCGGGGAGCTGTTTTTT. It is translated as CASSSRAGGPTGELFF.

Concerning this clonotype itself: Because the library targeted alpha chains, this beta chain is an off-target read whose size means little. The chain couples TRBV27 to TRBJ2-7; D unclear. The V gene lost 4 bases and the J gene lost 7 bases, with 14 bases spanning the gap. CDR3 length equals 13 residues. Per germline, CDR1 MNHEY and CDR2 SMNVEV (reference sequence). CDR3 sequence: CASSYLPMGEQYF. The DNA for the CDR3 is TGTGCCAGCAGTTACCTCCCCATGGGGGAGCAGTACTTC.

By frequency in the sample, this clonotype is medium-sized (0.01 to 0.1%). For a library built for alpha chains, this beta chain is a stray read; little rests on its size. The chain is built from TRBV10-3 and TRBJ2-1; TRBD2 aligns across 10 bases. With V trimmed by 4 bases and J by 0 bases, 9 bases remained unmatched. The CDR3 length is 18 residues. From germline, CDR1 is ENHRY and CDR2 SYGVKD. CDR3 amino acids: CAISAGTSAQSSYNEQFF. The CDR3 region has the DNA TGTGCCATCAGTGCCGGGACTAGCGCTCAGAGCTCCTACAATGAGCAGTTCTTC.

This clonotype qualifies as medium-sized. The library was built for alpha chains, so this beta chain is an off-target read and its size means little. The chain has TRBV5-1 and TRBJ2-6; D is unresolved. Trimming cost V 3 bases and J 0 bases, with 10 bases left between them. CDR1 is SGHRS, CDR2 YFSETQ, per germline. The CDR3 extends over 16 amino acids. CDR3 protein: CASSSGGPSGANVLTF. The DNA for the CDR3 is TGCGCCAGCAGCTCTGGTGGGCCCTCTGGGGCCAACGTCCTGACTTTC.

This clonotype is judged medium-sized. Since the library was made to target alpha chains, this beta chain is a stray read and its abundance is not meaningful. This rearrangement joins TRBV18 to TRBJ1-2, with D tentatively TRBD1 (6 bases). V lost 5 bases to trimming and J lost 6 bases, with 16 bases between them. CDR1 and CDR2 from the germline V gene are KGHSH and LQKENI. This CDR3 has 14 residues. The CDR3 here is CASSSRGRRDGYTF. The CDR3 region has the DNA TGTGCCAGCTCATCCCGGGGGCGCAGGGATGGCTACACCTTC. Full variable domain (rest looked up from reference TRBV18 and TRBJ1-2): NAGVMQNPRHLVRRRGQEARLRCSPMKGHSHVYWYRQLPEEGLKFMVYLQKENIIDESGMPKERFSAEFPKEGPSILRIQQVVRGDSAAYFCASSSRGRRDGYTFGSGTRLTVV.

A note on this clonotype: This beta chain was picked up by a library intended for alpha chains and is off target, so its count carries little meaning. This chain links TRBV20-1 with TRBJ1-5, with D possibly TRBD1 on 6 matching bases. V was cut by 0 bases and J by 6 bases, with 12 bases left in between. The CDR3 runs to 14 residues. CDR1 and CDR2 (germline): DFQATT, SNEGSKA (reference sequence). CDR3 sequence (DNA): TGCAGTGCTAGAGATCGCAGGGGCGGTCAGCCCCAGCATTTT. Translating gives CSARDRRGGQPQHF.

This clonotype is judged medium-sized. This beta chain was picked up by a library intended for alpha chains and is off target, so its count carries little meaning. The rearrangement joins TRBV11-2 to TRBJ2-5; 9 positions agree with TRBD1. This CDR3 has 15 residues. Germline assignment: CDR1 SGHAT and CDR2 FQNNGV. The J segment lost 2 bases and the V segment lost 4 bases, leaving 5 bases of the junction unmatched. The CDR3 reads CASSSGTGKQETQYF. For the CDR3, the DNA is TGTGCCAGCAGCTCTGGGACAGGGAAACAAGAGACCCAGTACTTC.

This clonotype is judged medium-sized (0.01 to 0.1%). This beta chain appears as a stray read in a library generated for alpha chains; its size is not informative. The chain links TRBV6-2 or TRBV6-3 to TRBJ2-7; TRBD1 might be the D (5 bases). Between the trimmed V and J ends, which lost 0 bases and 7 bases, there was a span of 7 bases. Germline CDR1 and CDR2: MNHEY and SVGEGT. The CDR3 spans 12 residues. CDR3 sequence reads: CASSYSGVEQYF. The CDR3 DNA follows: TGTGCCAGCAGTTACTCAGGGGTGGAGCAGTACTTC.

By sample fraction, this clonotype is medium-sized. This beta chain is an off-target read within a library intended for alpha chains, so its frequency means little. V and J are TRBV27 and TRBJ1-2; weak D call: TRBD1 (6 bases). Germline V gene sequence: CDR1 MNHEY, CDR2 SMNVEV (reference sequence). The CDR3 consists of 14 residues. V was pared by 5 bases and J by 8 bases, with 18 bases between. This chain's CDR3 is CASSPLGGLGGYTF. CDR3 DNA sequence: TGTGCCAGCAGTCCCCTGGGGGGCCTCGGAGGCTACACCTTC.

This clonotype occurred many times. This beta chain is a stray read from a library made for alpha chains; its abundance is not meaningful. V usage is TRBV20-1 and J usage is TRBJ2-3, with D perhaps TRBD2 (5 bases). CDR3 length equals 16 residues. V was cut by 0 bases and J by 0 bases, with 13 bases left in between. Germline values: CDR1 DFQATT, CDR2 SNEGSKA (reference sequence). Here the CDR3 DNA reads TGCAGTGCTAGAGATCGGGGAGCGGCTAGCACAGATACGCAGTATTTT. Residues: CSARDRGAASTDTQYF.

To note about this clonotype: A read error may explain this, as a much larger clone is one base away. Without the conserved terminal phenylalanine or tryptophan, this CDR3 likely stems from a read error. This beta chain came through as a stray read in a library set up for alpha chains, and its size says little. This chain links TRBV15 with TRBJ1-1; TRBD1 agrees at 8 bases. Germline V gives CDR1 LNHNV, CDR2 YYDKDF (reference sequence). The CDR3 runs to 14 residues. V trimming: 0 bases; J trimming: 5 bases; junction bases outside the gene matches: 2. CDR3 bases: TGTGCCACCAGCAGAGATACAGGGGGGACTGAAGCTTTCTAT. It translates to CATSRDTGGTEAFY.

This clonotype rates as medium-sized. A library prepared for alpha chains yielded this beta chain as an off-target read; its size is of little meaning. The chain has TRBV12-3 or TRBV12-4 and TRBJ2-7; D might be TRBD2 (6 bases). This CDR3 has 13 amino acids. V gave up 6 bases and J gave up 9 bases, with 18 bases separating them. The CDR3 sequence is CASSMEGSATQYF. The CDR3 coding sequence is TGTGCCAGCAGCATGGAGGGGAGTGCCACGCAGTACTTC.

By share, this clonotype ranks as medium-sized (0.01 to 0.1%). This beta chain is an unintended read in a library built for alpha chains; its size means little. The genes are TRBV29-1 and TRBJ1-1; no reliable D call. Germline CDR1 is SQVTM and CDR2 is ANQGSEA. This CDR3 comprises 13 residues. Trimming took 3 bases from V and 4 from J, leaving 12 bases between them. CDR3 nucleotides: TGCAGCGTTGAGGAGGGTGGAGGCACTGAAGCTTTCTTT. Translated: CSVEEGGGTEAFF. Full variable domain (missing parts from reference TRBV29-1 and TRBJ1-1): SAVISQKPSRDICQRGTSLTIQCQVDSQVTMMFWYRQQPGQSLTLIATANQGSEATYESGFVIDKFPISRPNLTFSTLTVSNMSPEDSSIYLCSVEEGGGTEAFFGQGTRLTVV.